The 20 T cell receptor beta chains below all came from one sample that was sequenced in a study of blood T cell repertoires in COVID-19. Data came from immunoSEQ multiplex PCR; TCRdb stores just in-frame clones and leaves some out. The sample gives approximately 49,000 clones, roughly 82% of which show up once; more than 2.5% is in the top ten. Sequencing input: peripheral blood. These receptors were taken from an older woman with acute or convalescent COVID-19.

This chain connects TRBV6-5 to TRBJ1-2; unclear D gene. V lost 0 bases to trimming and J lost 5 bases, with 16 bases between them. The V gene's germline CDR1 is MNHEY and CDR2 SVGAGI. The CDR3 consists of 16 residues. The CDR3 DNA reads as TGTGCCAGCAGTTACTCGTATATTACGGGGTCTTATGGCTACACCTTC. Protein: CASSYSYITGSYGYTF.

V and J are TRBV19 and TRBJ2-1; TRBD1 matches at 8 bases. Trimming removed 7 bases from V and 5 bases from J; junction bases left unmatched: 10. The CDR3 contains 15 residues. Germline V lookup: CDR1 LNHDA, CDR2 SQIVND (reference sequence). The CDR3 nucleotides are TGTGCCAGTACCCGCGGACAGGGTGGCAACAATGAGCAGTTCTTC. Its protein is CASTRGQGGNNEQFF.

V and J are TRBV18 and TRBJ1-1; 8 nucleotides line up with TRBD1. The CDR3 runs 13 residues. V lost 6 bases, J lost 5 bases, and 5 bases stayed unmatched. The germline V gene has CDR1 KGHSH and CDR2 LQKENI. The CDR3 DNA reads as TGTGCCAGCTCCCCCCAGGGGGCTACTGAAGCTTTCTTT. Its protein product is CASSPQGATEAFF.

The chain links TRBV28 to TRBJ1-2; the D is unclear. The CDR3 consists of 13 residues. The germline V gene encodes CDR1 MDHEN and CDR2 SYDVKM. V gave up 8 bases and J gave up 1 base, with 11 bases separating them. The CDR3 loop reads CASLHGLNYGYTF. The CDR3 nucleotides are TGTGCCAGCCTACACGGACTTAACTATGGCTACACCTTC.

This clone was detected once. The rearrangement uses TRBV19 and TRBJ1-4; TRBD1 aligns across 8 bases. CDR3 length equals 15 residues. CDR1 is LNHDA, CDR2 SQIVND, per germline (reference sequence). The J segment lost 4 bases and the V segment lost 6 bases, leaving 7 bases of the junction unmatched. The CDR3 loop reads CASSRNRGVNEKLFF. In nucleotides, the CDR3 is TGTGCCAGTAGCCGAAACAGGGGGGTTAATGAAAAACTGTTTTTT.

This clone has just a few counts. J is TRBJ2-2 and V is TRBV7-9; no firm D call. The germline V gene encodes CDR1 SEHNR and CDR2 FQNEAQ (reference sequence). V was trimmed by 4 bases and J by 13 bases, leaving 13 bases between them. The CDR3 covers 12 residues. CDR3 bases: TGTGCCAGCAGCTCCCAACATGAGCGGCTGTTTTTT. This sequence encodes CASSSQHERLFF. The full variable domain, in which reference TRBV7-9 and TRBJ2-2 provide the parts outside the CDR3, is DTGVSQNPRHKITKRGQNVTFRCDPISEHNRLYWYRQTLGQGPEFLTYFQNEAQLEKSRLLSDRFSAERPKGSFSTLEIQRTEQGDSAMYLCASSSQHERLFFGEGSRLTVL.

This clone was seen a few times. The chain recombines TRBV2 with TRBJ1-3, with 9 bases matching TRBD1. The CDR3 has 14 residues. Germline CDR1 SNHLY, CDR2 FYNNEI. Trimming took 6 bases from V and 4 from J; bases not matched to a gene: 4. DNA of the CDR3: TGTGCCAGCAGCCGGACAGGGGTCGGAAACACCATATATTTT. Amino acid sequence: CASSRTGVGNTIYF.

The gene calls are TRBV11-2 and TRBJ2-3; a weak D match, TRBD2 (6 bases). From germline, CDR1 is SGHAT and CDR2 FQNNGV. Trimming cost V 3 bases and J 0 bases, with 10 bases left between them. The CDR3 loop spans 15 amino acids. The CDR3 DNA reads TGTGCCAGCAGCTTTCTTAGCGGTAGCACAGATACGCAGTATTTT. As protein: CASSFLSGSTDTQYF.

The chain links TRBV5-1 to TRBJ1-1, with D possibly matching TRBD1 (5 bases). V lost 5 bases to trimming and J lost 2 bases, with 16 bases between them. The length of the CDR3 is 15 residues. Per germline, CDR1 SGHRS and CDR2 YFSETQ. CDR3 amino acids: CASSQATGRNTEAFF. CDR3 DNA: TGCGCCAGCAGTCAAGCTACAGGTCGTAACACTGAAGCTTTCTTT.

The V gene is TRBV28, the J gene TRBJ2-1, with TRBD2 matching 10 bases. The CDR3 is 16 residues long. Germline V gives CDR1 MDHEN, CDR2 SYDVKM. V gave up 3 bases and J gave up 9 bases; unmatched junction bases: 11. The CDR3 region has the DNA TGTGCCAGCAGTTTTTACTCCAGCGGGGGGGCCCTTGAGCAGTTCTTC. Its protein is CASSFYSSGGALEQFF.

The chain recombines TRBV7-2 with TRBJ1-5; D possibly corresponds to TRBD1 (6 bases). The CDR3 is made up of 13 amino acids. V shed 6 bases and J shed 5 bases, with 11 bases lying between them. Germline CDR1 is SGHTA and CDR2 is FQGNSA. The CDR3 DNA sequence: TGTGCCAGCAGAGGGACACCGGATCAGCCCCAGCATTTT. This sequence encodes CASRGTPDQPQHF.

This chain joins TRBV12-3 or TRBV12-4 and TRBJ2-5; D may be TRBD1 (6 bases). The V end was cut by 4 bases, the J end by 8 bases, with 14 bases between. The CDR3 has 13 residues. In nucleotides, the CDR3 is TGTGCCAGCAGTTCCTGGGACACAAACACCCAGTACTTC. The encoded protein is CASSSWDTNTQYF.

The chain recombines TRBV27 with TRBJ2-7; the D is unclear. This CDR3 is 14 amino acids long. Germline V gene sequence: CDR1 MNHEY, CDR2 SMNVEV (reference sequence). Between the trimmed V and J ends, which lost 2 bases and 1 base, there was a span of 9 bases. For the CDR3, the DNA is TGTGCCAGCAGTTTACGAGCAGGATCCTACGAGCAGTACTTC. Its protein is CASSLRAGSYEQYF.

The genes are TRBV20-1 and TRBJ2-7; TRBD2 aligns across 8 bases. Germline V gene lookup returns CDR1 DFQATT and CDR2 SNEGSKA (reference sequence). With V trimmed by 6 bases and J by 7 bases, 2 bases remained unmatched. CDR3 length equals 10 residues. CDR3 in amino acids: CSAGRGEQYF. CDR3 nucleotide sequence: TGCAGTGCCGGGAGGGGGGAGCAGTACTTC.

J is TRBJ1-2 and V is TRBV18; D might be TRBD1 (6 bases). V lost 2 bases to trimming and J lost 2 bases, with 6 bases between them. The germline V gene encodes CDR1 KGHSH and CDR2 LQKENI. This CDR3 region has 13 residues. The CDR3 reads CASSPGQNYGYTF. The CDR3, as DNA: TGTGCCAGCTCACCAGGACAGAACTATGGCTACACCTTC.

This chain connects TRBV7-2 to TRBJ2-5; 10 nucleotides line up with TRBD1. V shed 1 base, J shed 6 bases, and the junction held 8 bases outside the gene matches. CDR3 length: 16 residues. Germline V lookup: CDR1 SGHTA, CDR2 FQGNSA. The CDR3 region has the DNA TGTGCCAGCAGCTTAGTCGGGACAGGGGACGGAAAGACCCAGTACTTC. Residues: CASSLVGTGDGKTQYF.

This clone was detected only a few times. The V gene is TRBV2, the J gene TRBJ2-2, with D perhaps matching TRBD2 (5 bases). Germline V gene data show CDR1 as SNHLY and CDR2 as FYNNEI. Trimming removed 6 bases from V and 0 bases from J, with 11 bases in between. CDR3 size: 15 residues. CDR3 sequence reads: CASRILVANTGELFF. CDR3 DNA sequence: TGTGCCAGCAGGATACTAGTGGCGAACACCGGGGAGCTGTTTTTT.

The chain couples TRBV3-1 (or the pseudogene TRBV3-2) to TRBJ2-2, with a possible D match to TRBD1 (6 bases). Trimming took 7 bases from V and 0 from J, leaving 9 bases between them. Germline V gene lookup returns CDR1 LGHDT and CDR2 YNNKEL (reference sequence). The CDR3 covers 14 residues. The CDR3 DNA is TGTGCCAGCAAGAGGGGGACGAACACCGGGGAGCTGTTTTTT. Its protein is CASKRGTNTGELFF.

The count of this clone is one. A junction end diverges from the germline sequence, so it may reflect a read error. The genes are TRBV5-1 and TRBJ2-7; the match to TRBD2 covers 16 bases. CDR1 is SGHRS, CDR2 YFSETQ, per germline. The CDR3 runs 18 residues. The CDR3 bases are TGCGCCAGCAGTTTGGGACTAGCGGGAGGGCCTTCTCCCTACGAGCAGTACTTC. Translating it yields CASSLGLAGGPSPYEQYF.

DNA for the CDR3: TGTGCCAGCAGCTTACAGGTACCAGATACGCAGTATTTT. Its protein is CASSLQVPDTQYF. The rearrangement links TRBV6-2 or TRBV6-3 to TRBJ2-3; a possible D gene is TRBD1 (5 bases). Trimming removed 6 bases at V and 4 bases at J, with 11 bases between. The CDR3 totals 13 residues. CDR1 and CDR2 (germline): MNHEY, SVGEGT.